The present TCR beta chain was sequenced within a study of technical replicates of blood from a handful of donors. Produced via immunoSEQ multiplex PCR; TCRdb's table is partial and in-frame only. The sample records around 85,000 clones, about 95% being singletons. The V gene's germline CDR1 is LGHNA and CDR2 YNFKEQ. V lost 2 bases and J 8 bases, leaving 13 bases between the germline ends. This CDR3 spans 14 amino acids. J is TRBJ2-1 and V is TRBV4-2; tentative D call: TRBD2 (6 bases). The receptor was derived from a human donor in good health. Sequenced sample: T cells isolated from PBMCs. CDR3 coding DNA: TGTGCCAGCAGCCAATTAGGGGCTAGCGATGAGCAGTTCTTC. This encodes CASSQLGASDEQFF.